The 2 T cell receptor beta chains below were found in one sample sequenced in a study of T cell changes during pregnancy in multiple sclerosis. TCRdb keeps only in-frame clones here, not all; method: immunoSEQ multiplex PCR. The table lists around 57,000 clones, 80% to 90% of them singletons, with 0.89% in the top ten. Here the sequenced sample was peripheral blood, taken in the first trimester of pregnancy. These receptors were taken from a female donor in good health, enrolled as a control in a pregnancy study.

CDR3: CATSKGHSYNSPLHF. The CDR3 nucleotides are TGTGCCACCAGCAAGGGACACTCCTATAATTCACCCCTCCACTTT. The rearrangement links TRBV15 to TRBJ1-6, with D tentatively TRBD1 (6 bases). This CDR3 is 15 amino acids long. V was cut by 4 bases and J by 0 bases, with 7 bases left in between. Germline V lookup: CDR1 LNHNV, CDR2 YYDKDF (reference sequence). Based on the CDR3 plus reference TRBV15 and TRBJ1-6, the full variable domain is DAMVIQNPRYQVTQFGKPVTLSCSQTLNHNVMYWYQQKSSQAPKLLFHYYDKDFNNEADTPDNFQSRRPNTSFCFLDIRSPGLGDTAMYLCATSKGHSYNSPLHFGNGTRLTVT.

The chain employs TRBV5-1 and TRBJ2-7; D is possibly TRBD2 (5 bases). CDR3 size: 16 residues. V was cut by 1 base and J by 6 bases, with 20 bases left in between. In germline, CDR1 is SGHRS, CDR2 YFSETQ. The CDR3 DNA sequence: TGCGCCAGCAGCTTGTTGGCCGCCGGGCGGGCCGTCGAGCAGTACTTC. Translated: CASSLLAAGRAVEQYF.